Listed below are T cell receptor beta chains from one sample, sequenced in a study of blood T cell repertoires in COVID-19. Sequencing was performed with immunoSEQ multiplex PCR; in TCRdb, only in-frame clones are kept and a portion is missing. The sample carries 380,000 or so clones, over 75% recorded once. Source material: PBMCs or T cells enriched from blood (not recorded which). These receptors came from a woman aged 30 to 39 with acute COVID-19. The CDR3 runs from the conserved cysteine through the conserved F or W. The order of the fields is J gene, D gene, V gene, clone size, CDR3 DNA, CDR3 protein. D genes are given only for firm matches. Only part of the rows carry a size: once, few, many, or a class if the clone is expanded.

J: TRBJ1-4; D: -; V: TRBV19; size: -; DNA: TGTGCCAGTAGCCAACAACCGACTAGGGTCGGGGCCACTAATGAAAAACTGTTTTTT; CDR3: CASSQQPTRVGATNEKLFF
J: TRBJ1-2; D: TRBD1; V: TRBV7-2; size: -; DNA: TGTGCCAGCAGTAGGGGGCAGGTCTATGGCTACACCTTC; CDR3: CASSRGQVYGYTF
J: TRBJ2-1; D: TRBD1; V: TRBV6-5; size: -; DNA: TGTGCCAGCAGTCAGGACAGGAGCTCCTACAATGAGCAGTTCTTC; CDR3: CASSQDRSSYNEQFF
J: TRBJ1-1; D: -; V: TRBV20-1; size: -; DNA: TGCAGTGCTAGTAGTTCAGGCCTGAACACTGAAGCTTTCTTT; CDR3: CSASSSGLNTEAFF
J: TRBJ1-2; D: -; V: TRBV4-3; size: -; DNA: TGCGCCAGCAGCCAATGGACACAGGGAATGGGGGGCTACACCTTC; CDR3: CASSQWTQGMGGYTF
J: TRBJ2-2; D: -; V: TRBV7-3; size: -; DNA: TGTGCCAGCAGTCCGCAGGCGAACACCGGGGAGCTGTTTTTT; CDR3: CASSPQANTGELFF
J: TRBJ2-5; D: -; V: TRBV6-5; size: -; DNA: TGTGCCAGCAGTTCCCTATCAGGGACCCAGTACTTC; CDR3: CASSSLSGTQYF
J: TRBJ1-1; D: -; V: TRBV12-5; size: -; DNA: TGTGCTAGTGGTTCTTCAGGGGAAAGAGCTTTCTTT; CDR3: CASGSSGERAFF
J: TRBJ2-7; D: TRBD1; V: TRBV15; size: -; DNA: TGTGCCACCAGCAGAGGAACGGGTGGGCAGGGGGCCTACGAGCAGTACTTC; CDR3: CATSRGTGGQGAYEQYF
J: TRBJ1-4; D: TRBD1; V: TRBV9; size: -; DNA: TGTGCCAGCAGCGTGACAGGGGAGGGGAATGAAAAACTGTTTTTT; CDR3: CASSVTGEGNEKLFF
J: TRBJ2-1; D: TRBD1; V: TRBV24-1; size: few; DNA: TGTGCCACCAGTGATGGGACAGGGGCGGCTTACAATGAGCAGTTCTTC; CDR3: CATSDGTGAAYNEQFF
J: TRBJ2-1; D: TRBD2; V: TRBV14; size: -; DNA: TGTGCCAGCAGCCAAGGCGGACTAGCGGGGGTATTATATGAGCAGTTCTTC; CDR3: CASSQGGLAGVLYEQFF
J: TRBJ1-5; D: TRBD1; V: TRBV7-9; size: -; DNA: TGTGCCAGCAGCCAGACAGGGGATCAGCCCCAGCATTTT; CDR3: CASSQTGDQPQHF
J: TRBJ2-7; D: -; V: TRBV30; size: -; DNA: TGTGCCTGGAGTTCCGGACACGGACCCTACGAGCAGTACTTC; CDR3: CAWSSGHGPYEQYF
J: TRBJ2-1; D: TRBD2; V: TRBV7-2; size: -; DNA: TGTGCCAGCAGCTTATCACGGAAACGGGGGGGTTCCTACAATGAGCAGTTCTTC; CDR3: CASSLSRKRGGSYNEQFF
J: TRBJ1-2; D: -; V: TRBV5-1; size: -; DNA: TGCGCCAGCAGCTTAGTTCAGGGCTATGGCTACACCTTC; CDR3: CASSLVQGYGYTF
J: TRBJ1-4; D: TRBD1; V: TRBV13; size: once; DNA: TGTGCCAGCAGTGCCCCGGGACAGCGGAATGAAAAACTGTTTTTT; CDR3: CASSAPGQRNEKLFF
J: TRBJ2-7; D: TRBD1; V: TRBV18; size: -; DNA: TGTGCCAGCTCCCGGGACAGGGGGGACGAGCAGTACTTC; CDR3: CASSRDRGDEQYF
J: TRBJ1-2; D: -; V: TRBV24-1; size: -; DNA: TGTGCCACCAGTGATCCGAGGGGGGGCCGATATGGCTACACCTTC; CDR3: CATSDPRGGRYGYTF
J: TRBJ1-1; D: -; V: TRBV27; size: -; DNA: TGTGCCAGCAGTGGGGCTCGAGGTTCGGCTTTCTTT; CDR3: CASSGARGSAFF
J: TRBJ2-3; D: TRBD1; V: TRBV24-1; size: -; DNA: TGTGCCACCAGTCGGGACGGGACAGGGTCAAATACGCAGTATTTT; CDR3: CATSRDGTGSNTQYF
J: TRBJ1-3; D: -; V: TRBV7-2; size: -; DNA: TGTGCCAGCAGCTTAGGGGGAGGGGACCTCGCGCTAAAAAACACCATATATTTT; CDR3: CASSLGGGDLALKNTIYF
J: TRBJ1-5; D: -; V: TRBV4-3; size: -; DNA: TGCGCCAGCAGCCAAGATATCGGTCAGCCCCAGCATTTT; CDR3: CASSQDIGQPQHF
J: TRBJ1-6; D: -; V: TRBV7-9; size: -; DNA: TGTGCCAGCAGCTTGTCCGGGCCGGGGAATTCACCCCTCCACTTT; CDR3: CASSLSGPGNSPLHF
J: TRBJ2-5; D: -; V: TRBV2; size: -; DNA: TGTGCCAGCAGTGCCGGCAGGGGGGCCCAAGAGACCCAGTACTTC; CDR3: CASSAGRGAQETQYF
J: TRBJ2-2; D: -; V: TRBV3-1/TRBV3-2; size: -; DNA: TGTGCCAGCACCGACAGGGAGGCCGGGGAGCTGTTTTTT; CDR3: CASTDREAGELFF
J: TRBJ1-3; D: -; V: TRBV9; size: -; DNA: TGTGCCAGCAGCGCGAGTATTAGCTCTGGAAACACCATATATTTT; CDR3: CASSASISSGNTIYF
J: TRBJ1-3; D: -; V: TRBV5-6; size: -; DNA: TGTGCCAGCAGCTTCGGAGGCAGGTCGGGATCGGGAAACACCATATATTTT; CDR3: CASSFGGRSGSGNTIYF
J: TRBJ1-5; D: TRBD1; V: TRBV4-3; size: -; DNA: TGCGCCAGCAGCCAAGCAATTACCGGGACAGGGTTTCAGCCCCAGCATTTT; CDR3: CASSQAITGTGFQPQHF
J: TRBJ1-1; D: -; V: TRBV14; size: -; DNA: TGTGCCAGCAGCCCCGGCACTGGGGGGACTGAAGCTTTCTTT; CDR3: CASSPGTGGTEAFF
J: TRBJ2-7; D: -; V: TRBV6-2/TRBV6-3; size: -; DNA: TGTGCCAGCACCCCACTCCTCAAAACCTCCTACGAGCAGTACTTC; CDR3: CASTPLLKTSYEQYF
J: TRBJ1-2; D: -; V: TRBV15; size: once; DNA: TGTGCCACCAGCAGAGATTTCGGGGGGCTAAGGTATGGCTACACCTTC; CDR3: CATSRDFGGLRYGYTF
J: TRBJ2-3; D: -; V: TRBV15; size: -; DNA: TGTGCCACCAGCAGAGCCGAAGGGGGGGAGGGCACAGATACGCAGTATTTT; CDR3: CATSRAEGGEGTDTQYF
J: TRBJ2-1; D: TRBD1; V: TRBV27; size: -; DNA: TGTGCCAGCAGTTCCGGACAGGGGTCCTACAATGAGCAGTTCTTC; CDR3: CASSSGQGSYNEQFF
J: TRBJ2-7; D: TRBD1; V: TRBV2; size: few; DNA: TGTGCCAGCCTAAGACAGGGGACCACCTACGAGCAGTACTTC; CDR3: CASLRQGTTYEQYF
J: TRBJ1-5; D: -; V: TRBV6-2/TRBV6-3; size: -; DNA: TGTGCCAGCAGTTACTCGACATCTGGTTCGGGACAGCCCCAGCATTTT; CDR3: CASSYSTSGSGQPQHF
J: TRBJ2-1; D: -; V: TRBV4-3; size: once; DNA: TGCGCCAGCAGCCGAATTACAGGGTTGAATGAGCAGTTCTTC; CDR3: CASSRITGLNEQFF
J: TRBJ2-1; D: -; V: TRBV7-9; size: -; DNA: TGTGCCAGCAGCTTCCCCCGGTTGCAGGGCTACTACAATGAGCAGTTCTTC; CDR3: CASSFPRLQGYYNEQFF
J: TRBJ1-5; D: -; V: TRBV9; size: once; DNA: TGTGCCAGCAGCCCAAGCGGGCTGGGAAGTCAGCCCCAGCATTTT; CDR3: CASSPSGLGSQPQHF
J: TRBJ1-4; D: TRBD1; V: TRBV29-1; size: -; DNA: TGCAGCGCAGAGGACAGGGGAACAACTAATGAAAAACTGTTTTTT; CDR3: CSAEDRGTTNEKLFF
J: TRBJ1-5; D: TRBD1; V: TRBV5-1; size: -; DNA: TGCGCCAGCAGCATGACAGGGGGTGGCAATCAGCCCCAGCATTTT; CDR3: CASSMTGGGNQPQHF
J: TRBJ2-1; D: TRBD1; V: TRBV29-1; size: -; DNA: TGCAGCGTTGAGACAGGGGACATTTACAATGAGCAGTTCTTC; CDR3: CSVETGDIYNEQFF
J: TRBJ1-2; D: TRBD1; V: TRBV12-3/TRBV12-4; size: -; DNA: TGTGCCAGCAGCCCTCCGACAGGGCATGGCTACACCTTC; CDR3: CASSPPTGHGYTF
J: TRBJ2-7; D: TRBD1; V: TRBV19; size: -; DNA: TGTGCCAGTAGTAAATCCGGGACAGGGTACGAGCAGTACTTC; CDR3: CASSKSGTGYEQYF
J: TRBJ1-5; D: -; V: TRBV3-1/TRBV3-2; size: once; DNA: TGTGCCAGCAGTTTTTCACAGGGTCGGCAGCCCCAGCATTTT; CDR3: CASSFSQGRQPQHF
J: TRBJ2-1; D: TRBD2; V: TRBV24-1; size: once; DNA: TGTGCCACCATGGGGGCGGGGGGGCCCAATGAGCAGTTCTTC; CDR3: CATMGAGGPNEQFF
J: TRBJ1-2; D: TRBD1; V: TRBV27; size: few; DNA: TGTGCCAGCCGGACAGGGCGGATAAATTATGGCTACACCTTC; CDR3: CASRTGRINYGYTF
J: TRBJ1-5; D: TRBD1; V: TRBV19; size: few; DNA: TGTGCCGGGACAGCCGATCTCTATAGCAATCAGCCCCAGCATTTT; CDR3: CAGTADLYSNQPQHF
J: TRBJ2-7; D: -; V: TRBV4-1; size: -; DNA: TGCGCCAGCAGCCAAGATTCGGACATTATCTACGAGCAGTACTTC; CDR3: CASSQDSDIIYEQYF
J: TRBJ1-4; D: TRBD1; V: TRBV9; size: -; DNA: TGTGCCAGCAGCACTGGTGACAGGGATGAAAAACTGTTTTTT; CDR3: CASSTGDRDEKLFF